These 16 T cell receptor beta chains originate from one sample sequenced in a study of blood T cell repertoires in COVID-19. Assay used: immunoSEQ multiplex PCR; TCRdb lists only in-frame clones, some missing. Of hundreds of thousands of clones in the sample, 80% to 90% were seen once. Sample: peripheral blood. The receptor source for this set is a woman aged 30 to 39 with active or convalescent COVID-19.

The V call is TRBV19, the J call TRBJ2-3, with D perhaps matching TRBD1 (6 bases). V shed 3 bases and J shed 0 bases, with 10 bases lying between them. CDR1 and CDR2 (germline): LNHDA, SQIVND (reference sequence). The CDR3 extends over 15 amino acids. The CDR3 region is CASSMDRYSTDTQYF. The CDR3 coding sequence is TGTGCCAGTAGTATGGACAGATATAGCACAGATACGCAGTATTTT.

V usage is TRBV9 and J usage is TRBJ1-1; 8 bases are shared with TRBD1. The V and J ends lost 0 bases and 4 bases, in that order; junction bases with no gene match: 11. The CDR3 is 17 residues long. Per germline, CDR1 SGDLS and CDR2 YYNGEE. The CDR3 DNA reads TGTGCCAGCAGCGTAGTGGGCAGGGGGCGCGGGGGCACTGAAGCTTTCTTT. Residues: CASSVVGRGRGGTEAFF.

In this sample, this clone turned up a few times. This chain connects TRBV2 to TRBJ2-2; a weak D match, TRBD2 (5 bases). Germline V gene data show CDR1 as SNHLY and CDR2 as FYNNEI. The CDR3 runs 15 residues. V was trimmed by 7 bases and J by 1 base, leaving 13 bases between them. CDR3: CASISAGGNTGELFF. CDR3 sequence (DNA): TGTGCCAGCATTTCCGCGGGCGGGAACACCGGGGAGCTGTTTTTT.

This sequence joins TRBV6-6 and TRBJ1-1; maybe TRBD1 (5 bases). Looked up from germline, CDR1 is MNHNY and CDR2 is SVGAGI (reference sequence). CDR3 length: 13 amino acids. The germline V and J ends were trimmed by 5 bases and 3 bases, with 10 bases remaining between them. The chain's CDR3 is CASSGGVYTEAFF. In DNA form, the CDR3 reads TGTGCCAGCAGTGGGGGGGTTTACACTGAAGCTTTCTTT.

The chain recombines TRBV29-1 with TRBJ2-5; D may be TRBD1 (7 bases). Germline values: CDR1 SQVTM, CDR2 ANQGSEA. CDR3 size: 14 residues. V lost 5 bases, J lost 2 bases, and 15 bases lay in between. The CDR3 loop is CSVRGPGGQETQYF. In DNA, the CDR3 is TGCAGCGTTAGAGGCCCAGGGGGGCAAGAGACCCAGTACTTC.

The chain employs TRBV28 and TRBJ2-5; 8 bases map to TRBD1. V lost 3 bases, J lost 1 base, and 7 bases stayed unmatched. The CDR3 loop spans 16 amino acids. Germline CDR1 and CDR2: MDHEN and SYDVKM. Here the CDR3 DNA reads TGTGCCAGCAGTTTCTGGGGACAGGCCGTCCAAGAGACCCAGTACTTC. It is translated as CASSFWGQAVQETQYF.

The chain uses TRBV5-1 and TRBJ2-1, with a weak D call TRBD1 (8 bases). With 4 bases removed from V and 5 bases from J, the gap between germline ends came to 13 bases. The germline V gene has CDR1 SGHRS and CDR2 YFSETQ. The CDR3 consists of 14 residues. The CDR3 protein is CASSTTGGDNEQFF. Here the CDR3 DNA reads TGCGCCAGCAGCACCACAGGGGGGGACAATGAGCAGTTCTTC.

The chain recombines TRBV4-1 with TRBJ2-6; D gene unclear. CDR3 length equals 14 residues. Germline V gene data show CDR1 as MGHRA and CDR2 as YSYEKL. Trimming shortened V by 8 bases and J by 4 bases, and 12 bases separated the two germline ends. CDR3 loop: CASAQSLGANVLTF. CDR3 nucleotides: TGCGCCAGCGCTCAATCTCTAGGGGCCAACGTCCTGACTTTC.

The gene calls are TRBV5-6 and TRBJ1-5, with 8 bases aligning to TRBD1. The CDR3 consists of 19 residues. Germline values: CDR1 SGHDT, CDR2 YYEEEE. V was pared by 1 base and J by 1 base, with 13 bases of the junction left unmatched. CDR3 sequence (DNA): TGTGCCAGCAGCTTGTTCAGGACAGGGTTCGGAGGGAGCAATCAGCCCCAGCATTTT. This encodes CASSLFRTGFGGSNQPQHF.

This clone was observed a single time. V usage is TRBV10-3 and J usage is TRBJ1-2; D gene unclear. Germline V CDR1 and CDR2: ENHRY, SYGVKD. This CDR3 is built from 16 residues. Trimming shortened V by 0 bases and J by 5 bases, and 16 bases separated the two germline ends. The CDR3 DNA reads TGTGCCATCAGTGAGTCGAAGATGAAACAGTTTTATGGCTACACCTTC. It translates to CAISESKMKQFYGYTF.

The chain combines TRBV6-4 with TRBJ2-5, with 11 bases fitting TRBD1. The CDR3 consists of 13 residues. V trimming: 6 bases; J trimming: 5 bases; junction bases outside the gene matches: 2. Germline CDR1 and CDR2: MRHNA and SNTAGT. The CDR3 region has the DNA TGTGCCAGCAGCGGGGACAGGGGGGAGACCCAGTACTTC. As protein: CASSGDRGETQYF.

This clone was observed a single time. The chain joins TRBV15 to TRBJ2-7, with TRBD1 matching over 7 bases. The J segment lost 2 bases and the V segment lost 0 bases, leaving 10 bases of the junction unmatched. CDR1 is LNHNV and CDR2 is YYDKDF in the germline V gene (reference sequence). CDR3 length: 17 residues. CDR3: CATSRDLLDRFPYEQYF. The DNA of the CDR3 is TGTGCCACCAGCAGAGATCTATTGGACAGGTTTCCCTACGAGCAGTACTTC.

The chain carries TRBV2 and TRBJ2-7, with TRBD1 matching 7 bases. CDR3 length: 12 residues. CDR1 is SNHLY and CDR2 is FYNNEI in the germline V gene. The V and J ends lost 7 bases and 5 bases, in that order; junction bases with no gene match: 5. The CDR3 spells CASKRGLDEQYF. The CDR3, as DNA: TGTGCCAGCAAGAGGGGGCTAGACGAGCAGTACTTC.

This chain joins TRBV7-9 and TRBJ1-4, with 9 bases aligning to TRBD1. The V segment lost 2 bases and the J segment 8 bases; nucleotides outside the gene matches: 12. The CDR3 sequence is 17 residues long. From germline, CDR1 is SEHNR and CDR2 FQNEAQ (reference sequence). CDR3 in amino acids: CASSLSGTGLLEEKLFF. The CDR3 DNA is TGTGCCAGCAGCTTATCAGGGACAGGGTTGCTCGAGGAAAAACTGTTTTTT.

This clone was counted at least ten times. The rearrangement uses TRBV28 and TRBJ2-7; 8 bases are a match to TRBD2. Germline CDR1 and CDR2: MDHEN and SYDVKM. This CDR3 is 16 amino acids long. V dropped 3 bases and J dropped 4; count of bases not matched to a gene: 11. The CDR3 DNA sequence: TGTGCCAGCAGTTTCGGTCCGGGACTAGGAGGATACGAGCAGTACTTC. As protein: CASSFGPGLGGYEQYF.

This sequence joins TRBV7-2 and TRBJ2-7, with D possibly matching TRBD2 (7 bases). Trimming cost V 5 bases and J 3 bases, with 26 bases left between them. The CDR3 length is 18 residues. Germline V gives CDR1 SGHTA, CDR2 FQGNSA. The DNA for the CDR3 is TGTGCCAGCAGCCGCCCCGCCCAGGGGAGGGTTTTAGGCTACGAGCAGTACTTC. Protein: CASSRPAQGRVLGYEQYF.